Listed below are T cell receptor beta chains from one sample, sequenced in a study of T cells in Graves' hyperthyroidism and ophthalmopathy. MiXCR, applied by TCRdb to the multiplex PCR reads, yields one record per CDR3 protein. The sample carries hundreds of thousands of distinct CDR3 sequences, around 14% recorded once. The specimen was blood. The receptors derive from a woman aged 18-35 years with Graves' hyperthyroidism. CDR3s leave out the opening cysteine and the closing phenylalanine or tryptophan. The D gene is left open where the match is weak.

V gene	J gene	D gene	CDR3 protein
TRBV11-2	TRBJ1-6	-	ASGRDYNSPLH
TRBV7-9	TRBJ2-3	-	ASSSSGQRTDTQY
TRBV3-1	TRBJ2-7	TRBD2	ASSPPGGSYEQY
TRBV13	TRBJ2-5	TRBD2	ASSPELAGGSETQY
TRBV4-1	TRBJ2-2	TRBD1	ASSPGTVYTGELF
TRBV30	TRBJ1-4	-	AWTLAGTEKLF
TRBV19	TRBJ2-2	-	ASSIMLSGLTGELF
TRBV15	TRBJ2-1	-	ATSREGHPSSYNEQF
TRBV7-9	TRBJ1-1	TRBD1	ASSLGQGPRNVF
TRBV12-3/TRBV12-4	TRBJ2-1	-	ASLRANEQF
TRBV20-1	TRBJ1-1	-	SARDWAGIIQAF
TRBV9	TRBJ1-2	-	ASSVVGDYYGYT
TRBV6-2/TRBV6-3	TRBJ2-3	TRBD2	ASSYGLAGSTDTQY
TRBV28	TRBJ1-2	-	ASSPPRQGYYGYT
TRBV7-9	TRBJ2-3	-	ASSLAPITDTQY
TRBV11-2	TRBJ1-2	-	ASNEGRGRSNYGYT
TRBV19	TRBJ2-3	TRBD2	ASSMGTSVDADTQY
TRBV18	TRBJ2-4	TRBD1	ASSPATGTPLGKNIQY
TRBV19	TRBJ2-3	TRBD2	ASSGGLTSTDTQY
TRBV6-1	TRBJ1-6	TRBD1	ASTTGQGISPLH
TRBV4-1	TRBJ1-3	-	ASSRPGSSGNTIY
TRBV6-4	TRBJ2-1	TRBD2	ASSRLAGDYNEQF
TRBV7-3	TRBJ2-3	TRBD1	ASSPSGTAPTDTQY
TRBV5-1	TRBJ2-7	-	ASSLAVGAAKQY
TRBV20-1	TRBJ2-1	-	SARDRAGWTYNEQF
TRBV27	TRBJ1-5	-	ASSLGPQGNQPQH
TRBV6-2/TRBV6-3	TRBJ2-1	TRBD2	ASSHSSGGASEQF
TRBV7-2	TRBJ2-7	TRBD1	ASSLAGRGLPYEQY
TRBV29-1	TRBJ1-1	-	SVVSSVLNTEAF
TRBV6-1	TRBJ2-1	-	ASLIGQSNNEQF
TRBV7-2	TRBJ2-6	-	ASSFYGAGANVLT
TRBV19	TRBJ2-1	-	ASSIDRYNEQF
TRBV18	TRBJ2-7	-	ASSPRTNSYEQY
TRBV6-5	TRBJ2-7	-	ASSYFMLRETYEQY
TRBV9	TRBJ2-1	-	ASSVAPGRNNEQF
TRBV2	TRBJ2-4	-	ASRPGQWAKNIQY
TRBV20-1	TRBJ2-7	-	SVSRESYEQY
TRBV28	TRBJ2-2	-	ASGMVGEGTGELF
TRBV30	TRBJ2-1	TRBD2	AWRATKGTSGRGSYNEQF
TRBV5-1	TRBJ1-1	TRBD1	ASSPKGARIGDTEAF
TRBV2	TRBJ2-1	TRBD1	ATQLGQGEQF
TRBV7-9	TRBJ1-2	-	ASSSHRESRYGYT
TRBV5-6	TRBJ1-1	-	ASTDSGRAAEAF
TRBV7-9	TRBJ2-3	TRBD2	ASSSREANTDTQY
TRBV6-5	TRBJ1-4	-	ASSYTGTNEKLF